This entry concerns a single T cell receptor (beta chain). Its antigen is unidentified. Assay used: immunoSEQ multiplex PCR; TCRdb lists only in-frame clones, some missing. The sample shows roughly 80,000 clones, around 86% of them seen only once. The sample is drawn from a study of OX40 agonist ivuxolimab in advanced cancers. Notes on the study in general: Researchers report that CD8+ T cells had, on average, more expanded clones than CD4+.

The sequencing used CD4+ or CD8+ T cells sorted from blood, collected in a trial of the OX40 agonist ivuxolimab. The origin of this receptor is an adult with an advanced solid tumor such as melanoma, head and neck, liver or kidney cancer.

The CDR3 sequence is CAISKQGPENTEAFF. CDR3 DNA: TGTGCCATCAGCAAACAGGGGCCTGAGAACACTGAAGCTTTCTTT. This rearrangement joins TRBV10-3 to TRBJ1-1, with 7 bases fitting TRBD1. This CDR3 is built from 15 residues. The germline CDR1 and CDR2 sequences are ENHRY and SYGVKD. V dropped 6 bases and J dropped 1; count of bases not matched to a gene: 8.